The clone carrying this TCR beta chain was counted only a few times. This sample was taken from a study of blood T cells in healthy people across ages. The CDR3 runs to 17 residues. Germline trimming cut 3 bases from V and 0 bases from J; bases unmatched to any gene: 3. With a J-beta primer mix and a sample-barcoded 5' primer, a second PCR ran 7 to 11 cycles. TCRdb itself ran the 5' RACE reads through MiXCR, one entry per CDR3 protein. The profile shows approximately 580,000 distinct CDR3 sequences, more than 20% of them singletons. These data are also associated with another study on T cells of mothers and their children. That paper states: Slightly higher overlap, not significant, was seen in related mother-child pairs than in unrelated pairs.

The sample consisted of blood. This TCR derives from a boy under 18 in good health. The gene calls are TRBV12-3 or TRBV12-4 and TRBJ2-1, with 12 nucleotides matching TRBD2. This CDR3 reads CASSFGLAGSSYNEQFF. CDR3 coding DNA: TGTGCCAGCAGTTTCGGACTAGCGGGGAGCTCCTACAATGAGCAGTTCTTC.